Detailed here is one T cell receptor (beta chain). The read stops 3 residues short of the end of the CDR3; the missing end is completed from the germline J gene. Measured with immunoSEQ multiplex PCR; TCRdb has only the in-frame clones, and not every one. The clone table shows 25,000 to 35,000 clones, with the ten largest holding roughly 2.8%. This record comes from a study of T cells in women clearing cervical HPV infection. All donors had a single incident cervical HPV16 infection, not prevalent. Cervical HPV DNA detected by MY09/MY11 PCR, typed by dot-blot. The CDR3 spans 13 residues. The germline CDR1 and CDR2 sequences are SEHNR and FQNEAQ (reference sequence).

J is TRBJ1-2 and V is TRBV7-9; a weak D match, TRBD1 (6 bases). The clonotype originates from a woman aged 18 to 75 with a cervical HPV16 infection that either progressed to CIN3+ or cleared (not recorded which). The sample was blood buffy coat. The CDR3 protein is CASSLVTGDGYTF. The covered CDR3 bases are TGTGCCAGCAGCTTAGTGACAGGTGACGGC.